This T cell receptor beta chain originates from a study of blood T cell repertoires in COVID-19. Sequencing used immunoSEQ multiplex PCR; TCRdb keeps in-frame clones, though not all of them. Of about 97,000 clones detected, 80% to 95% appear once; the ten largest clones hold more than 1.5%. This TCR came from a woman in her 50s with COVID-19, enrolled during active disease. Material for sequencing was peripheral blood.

CDR3 in amino acids: CASSPQQGATEAFF. For the CDR3, the DNA is TGTGCCAGCTCACCACAGCAGGGGGCCACTGAAGCTTTCTTT. This rearrangement joins TRBV18 to TRBJ1-1; the match to TRBD1 covers 8 bases. The CDR3 consists of 14 residues. The V gene's germline CDR1 is KGHSH and CDR2 LQKENI. The V and J ends lost 1 base and 4 bases, in that order; junction bases with no gene match: 2.